This TCR beta chain was observed in a study of blood T cell repertoires in COVID-19. Turning to the study itself: The origin of the acute and convalescent COVID-19 samples was the United States, Italy and Spain. The analysed material was cDNA or gDNA that came from T cells, B-cell-depleted T cells, or PBMCs.

The CDR3 consists of 14 residues. V lost 6 bases and J lost 8; bases outside the gene matches: 13. Germline V gene sequence: CDR1 SQVTM, CDR2 ANQGSEA. How the authors handled the data: Quantification of nucleated cells was approximated via reference gene primer amplification. This table comes from immunoSEQ multiplex PCR, and its TCRdb copy is limited to in-frame clones, with some not included. The V and J calls and clone size were taken over from that table, and D and trimming were inferred from the DNA. The table lists tens of thousands of clones, around 79% of them singletons. The gene calls are TRBV29-1 and TRBJ1-2; 9 nucleotides line up with TRBD1. The source of this sequence is a woman in her 70s with acute or convalescent COVID-19. Sample: peripheral blood. In nucleotides, the CDR3 is TGCAGCGTCGACACGAACAGGGGGCAGAACGGCTACACCTTC. Translation gives CSVDTNRGQNGYTF. The variable domain in full, completed from reference TRBV29-1 and TRBJ1-2, reads SAVISQKPSRDICQRGTSLTIQCQVDSQVTMMFWYRQQPGQSLTLIATANQGSEATYESGFVIDKFPISRPNLTFSTLTVSNMSPEDSSIYLCSVDTNRGQNGYTFGSGTRLTVV.